These 7 T cell receptor beta chains came from one sample sequenced in a study of T cell responses to AZD1222 COVID-19 vaccine. Produced via immunoSEQ multiplex PCR; TCRdb's table is partial and in-frame only. The sample carries roughly 80,000 clones, roughly four fifths recorded once. Source: peripheral blood, taken on day 0 of AZD1222 vaccination. These TCRs come from an adult in good health.

This chain uses TRBV6-2 or TRBV6-3 with TRBJ2-7; D assignment may be TRBD1 or TRBD2 (5 bases each). The CDR3 is 15 amino acids. Germline values: CDR1 MNHEY, CDR2 SVGEGT. Deletions cut 5 bases from V and 2 bases from J, with 16 bases between. In nucleotides, the CDR3 is TGTGCCAGCAGTGCCCTCGGGACCTGGCCCTACGAGCAGTACTTC. Its translation: CASSALGTWPYEQYF.

The chain recombines TRBV2 with TRBJ1-3; 8 nucleotides agree with TRBD1. There are 14 residues in the CDR3. After removal of 7 bases from V and 2 bases from J, the junction contained 4 bases not matched to a gene. Looked up from germline, CDR1 is SNHLY and CDR2 is FYNNEI. The CDR3 nucleotides are TGTGCCAGCAATCCGGGACAGGCTGGAAACACCATATATTTT. This sequence encodes CASNPGQAGNTIYF.

This clone occurred once. The V call is TRBV4-3, the J call TRBJ2-1, with D perhaps being TRBD1 or TRBD2 (5 bases each). The germline V gene encodes CDR1 LGHNA and CDR2 YSLEER. This CDR3 region has 17 residues. Trimming removed 0 bases at V and 4 bases at J, with 16 bases between. CDR3 sequence (DNA): TGCGCCAGCAGCCAAGACATCGGGACGAGGACTTACAATGAGCAGTTCTTC. This gives the protein CASSQDIGTRTYNEQFF.

The chain recombines TRBV19 with TRBJ1-1; weak D call: TRBD1 (5 bases). V was cut by 7 bases and J by 6 bases, with 15 bases left in between. Germline CDR1 is LNHDA and CDR2 is SQIVND (reference sequence). The CDR3 covers 13 residues. The CDR3 is CASTLGGDAEAFF. In nucleotides, the CDR3 is TGTGCCAGTACCCTTGGCGGGGACGCTGAAGCTTTCTTT.

The genes are TRBV2 and TRBJ2-1, with TRBD1 identical over 7 bases. In germline, CDR1 is SNHLY, CDR2 FYNNEI. V gave up 5 bases and J gave up 2 bases; unmatched junction bases: 6. The CDR3 is made up of 15 amino acids. CDR3 amino acids: CASSTDRVAYNEQFF. CDR3 coding DNA: TGTGCCAGCAGTACCGACAGGGTAGCCTACAATGAGCAGTTCTTC.

This clone showed up just a few times. The rearrangement joins TRBV2 to TRBJ1-5; the match to TRBD1 covers 7 bases. V lost 2 bases to trimming and J lost 7 bases; unmatched junction nucleotides: 5. There are 14 residues in the CDR3. Looked up from germline, CDR1 is SNHLY and CDR2 is FYNNEI. CDR3 residues: CASSEIAGGQPQHF. The CDR3 DNA reads as TGTGCCAGCAGTGAAATAGCAGGGGGGCAGCCCCAGCATTTT.

The chain couples TRBV29-1 to TRBJ1-1; D not certain. V lost 7 bases to trimming and J lost 0 bases, with 3 bases between them. There are 10 residues in the CDR3. The germline V gene encodes CDR1 SQVTM and CDR2 ANQGSEA. As DNA, the CDR3 is TGCAGCGGATTGAACACTGAAGCTTTCTTT. Amino acids: CSGLNTEAFF. The full variable domain, completed using reference TRBV29-1 and TRBJ1-1, is SAVISQKPSRDICQRGTSLTIQCQVDSQVTMMFWYRQQPGQSLTLIATANQGSEATYESGFVIDKFPISRPNLTFSTLTVSNMSPEDSSIYLCSGLNTEAFFGQGTRLTVV.